Shown below are 26 T cell receptor beta chains from a single sample sequenced in a study of blood T cell repertoires in COVID-19. Assay: immunoSEQ multiplex PCR; the TCRdb copy retains only in-frame clones and omits some. The sample lists about 260,000 clones; 70% to 90% were seen once. Source material: peripheral blood. Every receptor here comes from a woman aged 40 to 55 with acute or convalescent COVID-19.

This sequence joins TRBV13 and TRBJ2-5; tentatively, D is TRBD2 (6 bases). In germline, CDR1 is PRHDT, CDR2 FYEKMQ (reference sequence). This CDR3 is built from 15 residues. V was trimmed by 5 bases and J by 4 bases, leaving 17 bases between them. CDR3 bases: TGTGCCAGCAGCAATCAGGTTGCGGGGCGAGAGACCCAGTACTTC. Residues: CASSNQVAGRETQYF.

V and J are TRBV6-5 and TRBJ1-1; tentatively, D is TRBD1 (5 bases). The CDR3 consists of 14 residues. V was cut by 6 bases and J by 1 base, with 12 bases left in between. From germline, CDR1 is MNHEY and CDR2 SVGAGI. The CDR3 loop reads CASSLGHRNTEAFF. For the CDR3, the DNA is TGTGCCAGCAGCCTCGGACACAGGAACACTGAAGCTTTCTTT.

Only one count was recorded for this clone. V gene TRBV6-2 or TRBV6-3 combines with J gene TRBJ1-4, with 8 bases identical to TRBD1. The V gene's germline CDR1 is MNHEY and CDR2 SVGEGT. The CDR3 has 13 residues. The J segment lost 13 bases and the V segment lost 0 bases, leaving 4 bases of the junction unmatched. CDR3 loop: CASSYSGQGGLFF. CDR3 sequence (DNA): TGTGCCAGCAGTTACTCAGGACAGGGAGGACTGTTTTTT.

This clone came up once. This rearrangement joins TRBV24-1 to TRBJ2-3; unclear D gene. Trimming took 9 bases from V and 2 from J, leaving 5 bases between them. Germline lookup yields CDR1 KGHDR and CDR2 SFDVKD. This CDR3 contains 11 residues. The CDR3 loop reads CATGLTDTQYF. The CDR3 bases are TGTGCCACCGGCCTCACAGATACGCAGTATTTT.

CDR3 DNA sequence: TGTGCCAGCAGCCAAGAGGGAAGGGGGGGGGCCGACTACAATGAGCAGTTCTTC. As protein: CASSQEGRGGADYNEQFF. The V call is TRBV4-2, the J call TRBJ2-1; D possibly corresponds to TRBD2 (7 bases). The germline V gene encodes CDR1 LGHNA and CDR2 YNFKEQ. The CDR3 spans 18 residues. V lost 0 bases, J lost 3 bases, and 18 bases lay in between.

The chain employs TRBV19 and TRBJ1-4, with 8 bases that match TRBD1. Unmatched junction bases numbered 8, after V lost 7 bases and J lost 7 bases. Germline V gene data show CDR1 as LNHDA and CDR2 as SQIVND (reference sequence). The CDR3 has 14 amino acids. The CDR3 sequence is CASNPQGAVEKLFF. The CDR3, as DNA: TGTGCCAGTAACCCTCAGGGGGCGGTTGAAAAACTGTTTTTT.

The CDR3 nucleotides are TGTGCCAGCAGTGAAGGCAGGGCTGGAAACACCATATATTTT. It encodes CASSEGRAGNTIYF. The J gene is TRBJ1-3, the V gene TRBV2, with a weak D call TRBD1 (5 bases). Germline V lookup: CDR1 SNHLY, CDR2 FYNNEI. The CDR3 runs 14 residues. V lost 1 base and J lost 2, with 6 bases in between.

The rearrangement uses TRBV10-3 and TRBJ1-2, with 9 positions matching TRBD1. The CDR3 loop spans 16 amino acids. Germline V gives CDR1 ENHRY, CDR2 SYGVKD. J gave up 2 bases and V 2 bases, and 6 bases lay outside the gene matches. DNA of the CDR3: TGTGCCATCAGTGAGAGGGTGGGGACAGGGAACTATGGCTACACCTTC. Protein sequence: CAISERVGTGNYGYTF.

A few counts support this clone. This chain uses TRBV2 with TRBJ1-2, with 10 positions matching TRBD1. The CDR3 consists of 14 residues. J lost 5 bases, V lost 6 bases, and 6 bases had no gene match. The germline V gene encodes CDR1 SNHLY and CDR2 FYNNEI. The CDR3 DNA reads TGTGCCAGCAGCGGGGACAGGGGAGGGTATGGCTACACCTTC. This translates into CASSGDRGGYGYTF.

This chain connects TRBV29-1 to TRBJ1-1, with 7 positions matching TRBD1. With V trimmed by 6 bases and J by 9 bases, 7 bases remained unmatched. The CDR3 covers 11 residues. The germline CDR1 and CDR2 sequences are SQVTM and ANQGSEA. The CDR3 bases are TGCAGCGTCCCCGGACAGGCTAAAGCTTTCTTT. Translated, it gives CSVPGQAKAFF. The variable domain in full, completed from reference TRBV29-1 and TRBJ1-1, reads SAVISQKPSRDICQRGTSLTIQCQVDSQVTMMFWYRQQPGQSLTLIATANQGSEATYESGFVIDKFPISRPNLTFSTLTVSNMSPEDSSIYLCSVPGQAKAFFGQGTRLTVV.

CDR3 protein: CAIRGTEPYEQYV. As DNA, the CDR3 is TGTGCCATCAGAGGGACAGAACCCTACGAGCAGTACGTC. This chain connects TRBV10-3 to TRBJ2-7; 7 nucleotides agree with TRBD1. The CDR3 is 13 amino acids. Germline V gene lookup returns CDR1 ENHRY and CDR2 SYGVKD. Unmatched junction bases numbered 4, after V lost 6 bases and J lost 2 bases.

J is TRBJ2-2 and V is TRBV5-1, with 11 nucleotides matching TRBD1. The V segment lost 5 bases and the J segment 5 bases; nucleotides outside the gene matches: 5. The CDR3 extends over 15 amino acids. Germline V gene data show CDR1 as SGHRS and CDR2 as YFSETQ. The CDR3 spells CASRTGTGGTGELFF. The DNA of the CDR3 is TGCGCCAGCAGAACCGGGACAGGGGGTACCGGGGAGCTGTTTTTT.

DNA for the CDR3: TGTGCCAGCAGTGACGGGGGGAATCAGCCCCAGCATTTT. Residues: CASSDGGNQPQHF. The chain links TRBV2 to TRBJ1-5, with a possible D match to TRBD1 (5 bases). CDR1 SNHLY and CDR2 FYNNEI come from the germline V gene. This CDR3 contains 13 residues. V dropped 3 bases and J dropped 4 bases, with 7 bases sitting between them.

This rearrangement joins TRBV2 to TRBJ1-5; TRBD1 might be the D (5 bases). Germline V gives CDR1 SNHLY, CDR2 FYNNEI. The length of the CDR3 is 13 residues. The V end was cut by 3 bases, the J end by 6 bases, with 9 bases between. CDR3 loop: CASSDVGVQPQHF. The DNA for the CDR3 is TGTGCCAGCAGTGATGTAGGGGTTCAGCCCCAGCATTTT.

This sequence joins TRBV19 and TRBJ1-1; D may be TRBD1 (6 bases). CDR3 size: 15 residues. V gave up 6 bases and J gave up 0 bases, with 14 bases separating them. Germline V CDR1 and CDR2: LNHDA, SQIVND (reference sequence). The CDR3 sequence is CASRTETGVNTEAFF. CDR3 nucleotides: TGTGCCAGTAGGACCGAGACAGGTGTGAACACTGAAGCTTTCTTT. Based on the CDR3 plus reference TRBV19 and TRBJ1-1, the full variable domain is DGGITQSPKYLFRKEGQNVTLSCEQNLNHDAMYWYRQDPGQGLRLIYYSQIVNDFQKGDIAEGYSVSREKKESFPLTVTSAQKNPTAFYLCASRTETGVNTEAFFGQGTRLTVV.

This clone has just a few counts. This chain joins TRBV15 and TRBJ2-5; D gene uncertain. V lost 3 bases to trimming and J lost 5 bases, with 16 bases between them. Germline loops: CDR1 LNHNV, CDR2 YYDKDF (reference sequence). This CDR3 contains 15 residues. The CDR3: CATSRRVYYQETQYF. In DNA, the CDR3 is TGTGCCACCAGCAGGAGAGTTTACTATCAGGAGACCCAGTACTTC.

This chain uses TRBV30 with TRBJ2-5; D not certain. The V gene's germline CDR1 is GTSNPN and CDR2 SVGIG (reference sequence). This CDR3 has 13 residues. The V and J ends lost 4 bases and 2 bases respectively, with 11 bases between them. CDR3 coding DNA: TGTGCCTGGACACTAACGGTTCAAGAGACCCAGTACTTC. It yields the protein CAWTLTVQETQYF.

The rearrangement uses TRBV3-1 (or the pseudogene TRBV3-2) and TRBJ1-3; maybe TRBD1 (6 bases). Trimming took off 3 bases at V and 0 bases at J, with 9 bases between the two ends. Germline V CDR1 and CDR2: LGHDT, YNNKEL (reference sequence). The CDR3 covers 15 residues. CDR3 nucleotides: TGTGCCAGCAGCCAGGGACATTTCTCTGGAAACACCATATATTTT. It encodes CASSQGHFSGNTIYF.

The CDR3 sequence is CASSATATNEKLFF. The DNA for the CDR3 is TGTGCCAGCAGTGCAACAGCAACTAATGAAAAACTGTTTTTT. The chain joins TRBV2 to TRBJ1-4; no firm D call. Trimming stripped 4 bases from V and 0 bases from J, with 6 bases between. CDR1 is SNHLY and CDR2 is FYNNEI in the germline V gene. This CDR3 is built from 14 residues.

Only one count was recorded for this clone. The chain uses TRBV6-5 and TRBJ2-3; D remains unclear. The CDR3 is 10 amino acids. Between the trimmed V and J ends, which lost 6 bases and 5 bases, there was a span of 3 bases. Germline assignment: CDR1 MNHEY and CDR2 SVGAGI. The CDR3 spells CASRRDTQYF. The DNA of the CDR3 is TGTGCCAGCAGGAGAGATACGCAGTATTTT.

This clone was seen a single time. The V gene is TRBV5-1, the J gene TRBJ1-1; TRBD1 matches 7 bases. This CDR3 is built from 12 residues. Unmatched junction bases numbered 3, after V lost 2 bases and J lost 8 bases. Germline CDR1 is SGHRS and CDR2 is YFSETQ. CDR3 in DNA: TGCGCCAGCAGCTTTAGGGGGCACGAAGCTTTCTTT. Its translation is CASSFRGHEAFF.

The rearrangement joins TRBV18 to TRBJ1-1, with TRBD1 matching over 7 bases. The trim removed 6 bases at V and 2 bases at J, leaving 9 bases unmatched. Germline CDR1 reads KGHSH; CDR2 reads LQKENI. The CDR3 has 15 residues. This CDR3 reads CASSYGQDINTEAFF. CDR3 coding DNA: TGTGCCAGCTCTTACGGACAGGATATAAACACTGAAGCTTTCTTT.

V is TRBV5-6 and J is TRBJ1-4; D is unresolved. V lost 0 bases, J lost 8 bases, and 20 bases lay in between. Germline V gives CDR1 SGHDT, CDR2 YYEEEE. This CDR3 contains 17 residues. The CDR3 DNA sequence: TGTGCCAGCAGCTTGGTGCATTTTGGGCAGGATCGCGAAAAACTGTTTTTT. The encoded protein is CASSLVHFGQDREKLFF. The variable domain in full, completed from reference TRBV5-6 and TRBJ1-4, reads DAGVTQSPTHLIKTRGQQVTLRCSPKSGHDTVSWYQQALGQGPQFIFQYYEEEERQRGNFPDRFSGHQFPNYSSELNVNALLLGDSALYLCASSLVHFGQDREKLFFGSGTQLSVL.

This clone was counted many times. For the CDR3, the DNA is TGTGCCAGCAGTTACCCCCTCGGGACCGGGACAGGGGTCGAGCAGTACGTC. This translates into CASSYPLGTGTGVEQYV. The chain is built from TRBV6-2 or TRBV6-3 and TRBJ2-7; 10 bases are a match to TRBD1. Germline loops: CDR1 MNHEY, CDR2 SVGEGT. CDR3 size: 17 residues. The junction had 13 bases not matched to a gene; V was cut back by 2 bases and J by 6 bases.

The V and J genes are TRBV19 and TRBJ1-2, with D unresolved. Trimming removed 4 bases from V and 4 bases from J, with 4 bases in between. CDR3 length: 11 amino acids. CDR1 and CDR2 (germline): LNHDA, SQIVND (reference sequence). This CDR3 reads CASSNIYGYTF. The CDR3, as DNA: TGTGCCAGTAGTAACATCTATGGCTACACCTTC.

The rearrangement links TRBV19 to TRBJ1-2, with D uncertain. The CDR3 spans 11 residues. The V end lost 7 bases, the J end lost 4 bases, and 7 bases lay between the germline ends. The germline gives CDR1 LNHDA, CDR2 SQIVND (reference sequence). CDR3: CASTPGYGYTF. The CDR3 region has the DNA TGTGCCAGTACACCGGGCTATGGCTACACCTTC.